Following are 2 T cell receptor beta chains from one sample sequenced in a study of blood T cell repertoires in COVID-19. Libraries were prepared by immunoSEQ multiplex PCR; TCRdb keeps only in-frame clonotypes and omits some of them. The sample gives roughly 180,000 clones, roughly 81% of which show up once; 9.5% to 12% is in the top ten. The sample was peripheral blood. The receptors originated from a woman in her thirties or forties with COVID-19, enrolled during active disease.

V usage is TRBV18 and J usage is TRBJ2-1, with D unclear. This CDR3 has 14 residues. Per the germline V gene, CDR1 is KGHSH and CDR2 is LQKENI. The V end lost 5 bases, the J end lost 5 bases, and 13 bases lay between the germline ends. CDR3 bases: TGTGCCAGCTCAGAAGTGATCGGTGACAATGAGCAGTTCTTC. This codes for CASSEVIGDNEQFF. The complete variable domain, with remaining parts taken from reference TRBV18 and TRBJ2-1, reads NAGVMQNPRHLVRRRGQEARLRCSPMKGHSHVYWYRQLPEEGLKFMVYLQKENIIDESGMPKERFSAEFPKEGPSILRIQQVVRGDSAAYFCASSEVIGDNEQFFGPGTRLTVL.

The chain joins TRBV5-4 to TRBJ2-1; 10 positions agree with TRBD2. Trimming cost V 6 bases and J 8 bases; bases outside gene matches: 11. This CDR3 spans 15 amino acids. CDR1 is SGHNT and CDR2 is YYREEE in the germline V gene (reference sequence). The CDR3 here is CASTQVASGSDEQFF. The CDR3 DNA follows: TGTGCCAGCACTCAAGTGGCTAGCGGGAGTGATGAGCAGTTCTTC.